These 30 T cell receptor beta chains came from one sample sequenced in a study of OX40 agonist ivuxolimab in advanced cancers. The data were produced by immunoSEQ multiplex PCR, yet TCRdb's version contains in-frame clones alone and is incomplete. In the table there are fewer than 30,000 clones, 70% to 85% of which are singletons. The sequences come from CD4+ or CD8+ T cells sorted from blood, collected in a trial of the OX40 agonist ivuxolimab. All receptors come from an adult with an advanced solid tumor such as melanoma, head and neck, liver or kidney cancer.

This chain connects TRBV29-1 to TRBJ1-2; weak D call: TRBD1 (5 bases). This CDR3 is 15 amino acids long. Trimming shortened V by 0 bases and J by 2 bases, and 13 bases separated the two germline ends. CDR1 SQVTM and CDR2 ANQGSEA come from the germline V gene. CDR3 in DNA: TGCAGCGTTGAAGATCTGGGGCGGGAGAACTATGGCTACACCTTC. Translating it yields CSVEDLGRENYGYTF.

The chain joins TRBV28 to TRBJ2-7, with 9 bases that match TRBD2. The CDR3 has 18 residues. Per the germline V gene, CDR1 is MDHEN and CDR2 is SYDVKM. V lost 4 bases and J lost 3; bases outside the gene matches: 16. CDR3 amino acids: CASSYPSGASGTIYEQYF. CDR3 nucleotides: TGTGCCAGCAGTTATCCATCAGGGGCTAGCGGGACCATCTACGAGCAGTACTTC. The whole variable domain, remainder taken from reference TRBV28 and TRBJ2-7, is DVKVTQSSRYLVKRTGEKVFLECVQDMDHENMFWYRQDPGLGLRLIYFSYDVKMKEKGDIPEGYSVSREKKERFSLILESASTNQTSMYLCASSYPSGASGTIYEQYFGPGTRLTVT.

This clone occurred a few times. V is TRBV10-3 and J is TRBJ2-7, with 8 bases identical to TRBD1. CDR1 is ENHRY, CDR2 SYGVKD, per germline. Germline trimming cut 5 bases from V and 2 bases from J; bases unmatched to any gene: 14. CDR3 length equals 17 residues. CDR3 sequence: CAISSYVPRDRTYEQYF. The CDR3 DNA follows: TGTGCCATCAGTTCCTATGTCCCCCGGGACAGGACCTACGAGCAGTACTTC.

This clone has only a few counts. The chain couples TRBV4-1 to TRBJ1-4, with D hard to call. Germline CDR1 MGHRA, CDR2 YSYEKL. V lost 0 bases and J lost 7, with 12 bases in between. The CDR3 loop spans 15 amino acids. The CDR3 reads CASSQDQGFGEKLFF. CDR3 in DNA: TGCGCCAGCAGCCAAGATCAAGGGTTCGGTGAAAAACTGTTTTTT.

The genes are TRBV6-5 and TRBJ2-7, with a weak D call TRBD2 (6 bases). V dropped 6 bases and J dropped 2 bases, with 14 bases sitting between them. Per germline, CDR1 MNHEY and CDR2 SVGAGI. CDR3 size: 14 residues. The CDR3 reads CASSRPEGAYEQYF. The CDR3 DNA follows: TGTGCCAGCAGCCGCCCGGAGGGTGCCTACGAGCAGTACTTC.

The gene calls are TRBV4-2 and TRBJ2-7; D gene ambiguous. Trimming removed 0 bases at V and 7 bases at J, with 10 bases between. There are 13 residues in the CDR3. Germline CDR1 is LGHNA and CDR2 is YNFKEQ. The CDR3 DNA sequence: TGTGCCAGCAGCCAAGAGCCCGGTGGGGAGCAGTACTTC. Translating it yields CASSQEPGGEQYF.

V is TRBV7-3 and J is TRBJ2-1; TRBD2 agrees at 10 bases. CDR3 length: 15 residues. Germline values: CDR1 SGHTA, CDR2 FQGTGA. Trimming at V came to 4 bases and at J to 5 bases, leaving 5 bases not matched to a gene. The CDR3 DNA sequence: TGTGCCAGCAGCTATGGTAGCGGGGGGAACAATGAGCAGTTCTTC. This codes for CASSYGSGGNNEQFF.

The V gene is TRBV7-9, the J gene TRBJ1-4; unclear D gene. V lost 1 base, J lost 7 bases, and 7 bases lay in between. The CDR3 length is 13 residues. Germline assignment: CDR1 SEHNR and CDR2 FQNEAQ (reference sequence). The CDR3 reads CASSLGGSEKLFF. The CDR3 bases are TGTGCCAGCAGCTTAGGTGGGAGTGAAAAACTGTTTTTT. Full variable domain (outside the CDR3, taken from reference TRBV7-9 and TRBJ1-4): DTGVSQNPRHKITKRGQNVTFRCDPISEHNRLYWYRQTLGQGPEFLTYFQNEAQLEKSRLLSDRFSAERPKGSFSTLEIQRTEQGDSAMYLCASSLGGSEKLFFGSGTQLSVL.

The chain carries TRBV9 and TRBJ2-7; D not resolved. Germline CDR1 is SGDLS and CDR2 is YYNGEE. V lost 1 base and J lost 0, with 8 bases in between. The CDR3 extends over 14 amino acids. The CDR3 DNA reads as TGTGCCAGCAGCGTAAGGGAAAGCTCCTACGAGCAGTACTTC. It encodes CASSVRESSYEQYF.

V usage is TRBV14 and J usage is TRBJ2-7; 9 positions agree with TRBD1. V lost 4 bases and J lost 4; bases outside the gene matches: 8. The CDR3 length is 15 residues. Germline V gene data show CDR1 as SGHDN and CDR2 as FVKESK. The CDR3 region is CASSRTPGQGYEQYF. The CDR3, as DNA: TGTGCCAGCAGCCGTACCCCCGGACAGGGGTACGAGCAGTACTTC.

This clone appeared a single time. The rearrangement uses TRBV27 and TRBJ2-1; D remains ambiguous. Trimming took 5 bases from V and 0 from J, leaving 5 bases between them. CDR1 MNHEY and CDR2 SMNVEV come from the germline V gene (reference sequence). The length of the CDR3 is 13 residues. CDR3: CASSASSYNEQFF. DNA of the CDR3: TGTGCCAGCAGTGCGAGCTCCTACAATGAGCAGTTCTTC.

CDR3 in DNA: TGTGCCAGCAGTTTAGGGGGAGCTAACTATGGCTACACCTTC. The encoded protein is CASSLGGANYGYTF. The rearrangement joins TRBV28 to TRBJ1-2, with TRBD1 as a possible D gene (5 bases). Germline lookup yields CDR1 MDHEN and CDR2 SYDVKM. Between the trimmed V and J ends, which lost 2 bases and 0 bases, there was a span of 7 bases. The CDR3 covers 14 residues.

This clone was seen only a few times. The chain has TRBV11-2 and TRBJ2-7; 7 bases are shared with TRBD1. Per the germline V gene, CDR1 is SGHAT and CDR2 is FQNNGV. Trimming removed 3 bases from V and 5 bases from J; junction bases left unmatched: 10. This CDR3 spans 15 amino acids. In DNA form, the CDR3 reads TGTGCCAGCAGCTTTCCGACAGGGAGTTTCCACGAGCAGTACTTC. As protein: CASSFPTGSFHEQYF.

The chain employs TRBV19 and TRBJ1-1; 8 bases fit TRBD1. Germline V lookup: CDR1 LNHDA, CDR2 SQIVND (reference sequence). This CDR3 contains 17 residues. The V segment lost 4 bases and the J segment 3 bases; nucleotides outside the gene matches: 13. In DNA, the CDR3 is TGTGCCAGTAGTACCGTCGGACAGGGTCGGCGAGACACTGAAGCTTTCTTT. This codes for CASSTVGQGRRDTEAFF.

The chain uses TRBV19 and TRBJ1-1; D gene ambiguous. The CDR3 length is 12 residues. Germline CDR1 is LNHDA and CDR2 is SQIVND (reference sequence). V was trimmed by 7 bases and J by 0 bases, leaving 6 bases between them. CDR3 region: CASKGLNTEAFF. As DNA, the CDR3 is TGTGCCAGTAAAGGTCTGAACACTGAAGCTTTCTTT. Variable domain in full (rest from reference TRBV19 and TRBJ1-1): DGGITQSPKYLFRKEGQNVTLSCEQNLNHDAMYWYRQDPGQGLRLIYYSQIVNDFQKGDIAEGYSVSREKKESFPLTVTSAQKNPTAFYLCASKGLNTEAFFGQGTRLTVV.

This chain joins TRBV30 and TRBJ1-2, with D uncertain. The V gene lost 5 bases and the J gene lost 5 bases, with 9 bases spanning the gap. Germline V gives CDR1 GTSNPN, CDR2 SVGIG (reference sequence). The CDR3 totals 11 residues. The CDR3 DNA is TGTGCCTGGGGCGGGGAGTATGGCTACACCTTC. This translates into CAWGGEYGYTF.

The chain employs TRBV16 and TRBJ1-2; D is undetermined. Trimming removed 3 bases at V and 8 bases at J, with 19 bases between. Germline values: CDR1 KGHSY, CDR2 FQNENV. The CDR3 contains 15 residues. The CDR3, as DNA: TGTGCCAGCAGCCACTTTGACGGGCCCGTAAGGGGCTACACCTTC. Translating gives CASSHFDGPVRGYTF. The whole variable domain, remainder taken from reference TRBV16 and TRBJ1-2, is GEEVAQTPKHLVRGEGQKAKLYCAPIKGHSYVFWYQQVLKNEFKFLISFQNENVFDETGMPKERFSAKCLPNSPCSLEIQATKLEDSAVYFCASSHFDGPVRGYTFGSGTRLTVV.

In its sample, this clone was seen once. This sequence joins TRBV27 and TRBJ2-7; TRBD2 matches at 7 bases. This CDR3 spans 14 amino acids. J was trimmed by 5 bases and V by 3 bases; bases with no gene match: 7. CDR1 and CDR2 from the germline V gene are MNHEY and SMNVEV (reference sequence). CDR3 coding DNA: TGTGCCAGCAGTTTCAATGCGGGAGTCAACGAGCAGTACTTC. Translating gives CASSFNAGVNEQYF.

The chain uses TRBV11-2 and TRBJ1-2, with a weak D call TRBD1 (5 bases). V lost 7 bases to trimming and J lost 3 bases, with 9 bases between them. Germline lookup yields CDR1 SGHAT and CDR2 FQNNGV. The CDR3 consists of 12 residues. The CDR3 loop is CASTPGDYGYTF. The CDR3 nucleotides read TGTGCCAGCACCCCGGGGGACTATGGCTACACCTTC.

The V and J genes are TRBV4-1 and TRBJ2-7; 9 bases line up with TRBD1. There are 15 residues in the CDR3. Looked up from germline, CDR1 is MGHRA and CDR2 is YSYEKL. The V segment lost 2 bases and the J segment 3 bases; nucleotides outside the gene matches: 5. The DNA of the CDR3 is TGCGCCAGCAGCCAAAAGGACAGGGGCGACTACGAGCAGTACTTC. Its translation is CASSQKDRGDYEQYF.

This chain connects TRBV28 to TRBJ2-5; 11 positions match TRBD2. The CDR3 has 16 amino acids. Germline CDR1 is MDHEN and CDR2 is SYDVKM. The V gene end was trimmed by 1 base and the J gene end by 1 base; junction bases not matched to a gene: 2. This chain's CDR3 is CASSLSLAGGQETQYF. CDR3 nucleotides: TGTGCCAGCAGTTTATCGCTAGCGGGAGGCCAAGAGACCCAGTACTTC.

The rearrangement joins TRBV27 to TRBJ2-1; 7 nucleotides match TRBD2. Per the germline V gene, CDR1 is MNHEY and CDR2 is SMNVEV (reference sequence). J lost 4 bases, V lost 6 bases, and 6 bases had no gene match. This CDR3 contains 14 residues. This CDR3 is CASSVGGPYNEQFF. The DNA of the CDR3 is TGTGCCAGCAGCGTGGGAGGGCCTTACAATGAGCAGTTCTTC.

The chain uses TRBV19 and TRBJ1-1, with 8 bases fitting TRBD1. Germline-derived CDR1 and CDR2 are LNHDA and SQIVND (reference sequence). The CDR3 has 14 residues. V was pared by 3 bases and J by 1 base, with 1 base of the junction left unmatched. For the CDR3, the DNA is TGTGCCAGTAGTATCGGACAGGGGAACACTGAAGCTTTCTTT. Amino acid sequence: CASSIGQGNTEAFF.

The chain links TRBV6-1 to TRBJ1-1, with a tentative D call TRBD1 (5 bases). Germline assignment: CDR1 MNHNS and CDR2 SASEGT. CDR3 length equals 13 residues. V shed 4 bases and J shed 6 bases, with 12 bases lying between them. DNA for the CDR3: TGTGCCAGCAGTGTGGCAGGGATCGCTGAAGCTTTCTTT. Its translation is CASSVAGIAEAFF.

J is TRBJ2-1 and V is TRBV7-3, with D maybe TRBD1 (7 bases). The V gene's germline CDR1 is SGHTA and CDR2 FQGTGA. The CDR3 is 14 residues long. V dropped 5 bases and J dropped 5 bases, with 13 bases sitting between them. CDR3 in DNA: TGTGCCAGCAGCCCAGGGGGGACCAACAATGAGCAGTTCTTC. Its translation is CASSPGGTNNEQFF.

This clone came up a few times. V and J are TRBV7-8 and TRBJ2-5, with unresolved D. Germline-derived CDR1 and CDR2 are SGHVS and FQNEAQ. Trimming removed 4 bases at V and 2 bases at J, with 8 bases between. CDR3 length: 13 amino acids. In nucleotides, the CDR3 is TGTGCCAGCAGCTCCACAATACAAGAGACCCAGTACTTC. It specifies CASSSTIQETQYF.

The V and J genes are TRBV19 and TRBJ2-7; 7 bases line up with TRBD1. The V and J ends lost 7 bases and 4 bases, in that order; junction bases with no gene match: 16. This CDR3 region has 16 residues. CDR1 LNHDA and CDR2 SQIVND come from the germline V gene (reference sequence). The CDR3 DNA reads TGTGCCAGTACTTATGGATACGACAGGGCTCCATACGAGCAGTACTTC. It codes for CASTYGYDRAPYEQYF.

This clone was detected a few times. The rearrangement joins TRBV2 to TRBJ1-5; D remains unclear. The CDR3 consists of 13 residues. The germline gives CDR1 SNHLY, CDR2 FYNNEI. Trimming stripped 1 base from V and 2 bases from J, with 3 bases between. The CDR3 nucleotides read TGTGCCAGCAGTGAAGGGGGCAATCAGCCCCAGCATTTT. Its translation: CASSEGGNQPQHF.

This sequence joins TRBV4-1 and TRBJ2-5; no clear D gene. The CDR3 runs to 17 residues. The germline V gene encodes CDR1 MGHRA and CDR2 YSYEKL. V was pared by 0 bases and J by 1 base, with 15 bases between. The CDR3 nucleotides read TGCGCCAGCAGCCAAGATCTATACGGTGAGACCCAAGAGACCCAGTACTTC. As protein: CASSQDLYGETQETQYF.

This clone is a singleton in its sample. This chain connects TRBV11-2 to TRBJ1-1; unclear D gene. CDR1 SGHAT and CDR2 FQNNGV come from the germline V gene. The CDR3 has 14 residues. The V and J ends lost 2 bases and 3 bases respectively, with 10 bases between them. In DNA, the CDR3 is TGTGCCAGCAGCTTATTCCGGGAACACACTGAAGCTTTCTTT. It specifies CASSLFREHTEAFF.